The present TCR beta chain was sequenced within a study of beta chain features in type 1 diabetes. Study as a whole: The samples had about 100,000,000 sorted cells examined in all. Study findings and constraints: Patients with type 1 diabetes showed fewer VDJ junction insertions and more deletions.

The whole isolated RNA underwent reverse transcription, so sequencing captured expressed TCRB transcripts. Method: immunoSEQ multiplex PCR; TCRdb's copy keeps in-frame clones and lacks some. The sample includes 900,000 or so clones, 15% to 20% of them seen just once. This clone occurred a few times. The target antigen is unknown. A CD45RO/CCR7/CD25/CD127/CD95/CD27 panel sorted naive, central memory, regulatory and stem cell-like memory CD4+ cells. Sorted populations all had greater than 98% purity. Material: naive CD4+ T cells from blood. The sequence was obtained from a woman younger than 35 in good health.

The CDR3 region is CASSPEDREDNQPQHF. The CDR3 DNA reads as TGTGCCAGCAGCCCGGAGGACAGGGAAGATAATCAGCCCCAGCATTTT. This chain joins TRBV4-2 and TRBJ1-5, with 8 bases identical to TRBD1. CDR3 length: 16 residues. The germline V gene has CDR1 LGHNA and CDR2 YNFKEQ. J lost 4 bases, V lost 4 bases, and 9 bases had no gene match.